These 22 T cell receptor beta chains share one sample of origin, sequenced in a study of tumor-infiltrating lymphocytes in localized non-small cell lung cancer. Clones were read by immunoSEQ multiplex PCR, and TCRdb kept only the in-frame ones, dropping some. The top ten clones hold under 3% of a sample with 13,000 to 15,000 clones, 75% to 85% of them seen once. Source material: lung tumor tissue. The receptors derive from a human donor with non-small cell lung cancer.

This chain joins TRBV18 and TRBJ2-1; possible D gene TRBD2, 6 bases. Trimming removed 5 bases from V and 5 bases from J, with 16 bases in between. This CDR3 comprises 15 residues. Germline CDR1 and CDR2: KGHSH and LQKENI. The CDR3 here is CASSTLVSGNNEQFF. Written as DNA, the CDR3 is TGTGCCAGCTCAACTCTGGTTAGCGGTAACAATGAGCAGTTCTTC.

The chain is built from TRBV7-9 and TRBJ1-1; 8 bases fit TRBD1. Germline V CDR1 and CDR2: SEHNR, FQNEAQ (reference sequence). V trimming: 4 bases; J trimming: 4 bases; junction bases outside the gene matches: 8. This CDR3 is built from 15 residues. CDR3 nucleotides: TGTGCCAGCAGCTCAAACAGGGGGGGTGCCACTGAAGCTTTCTTT. It codes for CASSSNRGGATEAFF.

The chain joins TRBV7-9 to TRBJ1-2, with 9 positions matching TRBD1. After removal of 0 bases from V and 4 bases from J, the junction contained 6 bases not matched to a gene. This CDR3 contains 16 residues. The germline V gene encodes CDR1 SEHNR and CDR2 FQNEAQ (reference sequence). CDR3 in amino acids: CASSLAGTGSIYGYTF. The CDR3 DNA follows: TGTGCCAGCAGCTTAGCGGGGACAGGGAGCATCTATGGCTACACCTTC.

About this clone itself: One end of the junction varies from germline; a read error may be responsible. The chain is built from TRBV7-9 and TRBJ1-3; 7 positions match TRBD1. Germline V gene data show CDR1 as SEHNR and CDR2 as FQNEAQ (reference sequence). The length of the CDR3 is 15 residues. CDR3 DNA sequence: TGTGCCATCGCCGGGGCCGGGACAGTAGGAACCACCATATATTTT. This translates into CAIAGAGTVGTTIYF.

V usage is TRBV18 and J usage is TRBJ2-2, with 9 bases aligning to TRBD1. This CDR3 has 19 amino acids. The germline gives CDR1 KGHSH, CDR2 LQKENI. Unmatched junction bases numbered 14, after V lost 6 bases and J lost 0 bases. The CDR3 DNA is TGTGCCAGCTCGGGCTCCGGGACAGGGAGTCACTCGAACACCGGGGAGCTGTTTTTT. Protein: CASSGSGTGSHSNTGELFF.

In its sample, this clone was seen once. The chain carries TRBV7-6 and TRBJ2-3; a weak D match, TRBD1 (5 bases). The CDR3 extends over 12 amino acids. Germline values: CDR1 SGHVS, CDR2 FNYEAQ. Deletions cut 5 bases from V and 3 bases from J, with 6 bases between. In nucleotides, the CDR3 is TGTGCCAGCAGCCGGACAACAGATACGCAGTATTTT. Its protein is CASSRTTDTQYF.

The genes are TRBV11-3 and TRBJ2-1; D might be TRBD1 (5 bases). V was shortened by 0 bases and J by 5 bases, with 5 bases between the two germline ends. Germline lookup yields CDR1 SGHNT and CDR2 YENEEA. This CDR3 spans 13 amino acids. The CDR3: CASSLEQDNEQFF. The CDR3, as DNA: TGTGCCAGCAGCTTAGAACAGGACAATGAGCAGTTCTTC.

V and J are TRBV18 and TRBJ1-6; tentative D call: TRBD1 (5 bases). The CDR3 contains 15 residues. Trimming removed 2 bases at V and 9 bases at J, with 14 bases between. Germline CDR1 KGHSH, CDR2 LQKENI. CDR3 sequence: CASSPDRDGSSPLHF. The CDR3 nucleotides read TGTGCCAGCTCACCAGACCGGGACGGGAGTTCACCCCTCCACTTT.

In nucleotides, the CDR3 is TGCGCCAGCAAGACAACGGGGGACACCGGGGAGCTGTTTTTT. Translation gives CASKTTGDTGELFF. The chain employs TRBV5-1 and TRBJ2-2, with D perhaps matching TRBD2 (6 bases). Trimming pared 6 bases from V and 3 bases from J, leaving 12 bases between. CDR1 SGHRS and CDR2 YFSETQ come from the germline V gene. This CDR3 has 14 amino acids.

J is TRBJ2-7 and V is TRBV11-1; D gene unclear. Germline assignment: CDR1 SGHAT and CDR2 FQDESV (reference sequence). The CDR3 extends over 11 amino acids. Trimming removed 8 bases at V and 0 bases at J, with 5 bases between. The CDR3 spells CASRDSYEQYF. CDR3 bases: TGTGCCAGCCGTGACTCCTACGAGCAGTACTTC.

This clone was seen more than once but under ten times. J is TRBJ2-3 and V is TRBV6-1; TRBD2 is a possible D gene (6 bases). The ends were cut back, 2 bases at V and 6 bases at J, with 21 bases in the middle. The germline V gene has CDR1 MNHNS and CDR2 SASEGT. The CDR3 runs to 17 residues. The CDR3, as DNA: TGTGCCAGCAGTGAATATGGCGGTAGCGGAGCCAGGGATACGCAGTATTTT. Amino acid sequence: CASSEYGGSGARDTQYF.

This chain connects TRBV12-5 to TRBJ2-1; 8 nucleotides agree with TRBD2. In germline, CDR1 is LGHNT, CDR2 FRNRAP. J gave up 7 bases and V 2 bases, and 4 bases lay outside the gene matches. The CDR3 has 14 residues. CDR3 loop: CASGLSGGGNEQFF. In nucleotides, the CDR3 is TGTGCTAGTGGTTTGAGCGGGGGAGGGAATGAGCAGTTCTTC.

V gene TRBV11-2 combines with J gene TRBJ1-1, with TRBD1 matching over 9 bases. The length of the CDR3 is 13 residues. The V segment lost 5 bases and the J segment 5 bases; nucleotides outside the gene matches: 3. In germline, CDR1 is SGHAT, CDR2 FQNNGV. DNA of the CDR3: TGTGCCAGCAGCGGAGACAGGGGGACTGAAGCTTTCTTT. Protein sequence: CASSGDRGTEAFF.

V and J are TRBV11-3 and TRBJ2-7; TRBD2 agrees at 11 bases. There are 17 residues in the CDR3. The germline gives CDR1 SGHNT, CDR2 YENEEA. V was pared by 4 bases and J by 0 bases, with 8 bases of the junction left unmatched. CDR3 amino acids: CASSSTSGVYYSYEQYF. The CDR3 DNA follows: TGTGCCAGCAGCTCGACTAGCGGGGTCTACTACTCCTACGAGCAGTACTTC.

This chain connects TRBV15 to TRBJ1-5; TRBD1 matches 7 bases. V was pared by 2 bases and J by 0 bases, with 7 bases of the junction left unmatched. CDR3 length: 17 residues. Per germline, CDR1 LNHNV and CDR2 YYDKDF (reference sequence). DNA of the CDR3: TGTGCCACCAGCAGATTCCCGCGGGACAGTAGCAATCAGCCCCAGCATTTT. It is translated as CATSRFPRDSSNQPQHF.

This clone has just one count. The CDR3: CASSANGGTLTEAFF. The CDR3 DNA is TGTGCCAGCAGCGCTAATGGGGGAACCTTGACTGAAGCTTTCTTT. The chain is built from TRBV7-3 and TRBJ1-1, with D maybe TRBD1 (5 bases). CDR3 size: 15 residues. The germline CDR1 and CDR2 sequences are SGHTA and FQGTGA. V lost 5 bases, J lost 5 bases, and 18 bases lay in between.

The chain combines TRBV5-1 with TRBJ2-1, with 8 bases aligning to TRBD2. V dropped 4 bases and J dropped 9; count of bases not matched to a gene: 9. The CDR3 has 14 amino acids. The germline CDR1 and CDR2 sequences are SGHRS and YFSETQ. The CDR3 here is CASSPGTRFSEQFF. CDR3 DNA sequence: TGCGCCAGCAGCCCCGGGACTAGATTCAGTGAGCAGTTCTTC.

The V call is TRBV11-3, the J call TRBJ2-3, with 7 bases that match TRBD2. Trimming removed 4 bases from V and 7 bases from J; junction bases left unmatched: 14. This CDR3 contains 16 residues. Per the germline V gene, CDR1 is SGHNT and CDR2 is YENEEA. CDR3 protein: CASSSRKGRAVNTQYF. CDR3 in DNA: TGTGCCAGCAGCTCCCGTAAGGGGAGGGCCGTAAATACGCAGTATTTT.

This CDR3 reads CASSVSDRGIQYF. CDR3 DNA: TGTGCCAGCAGCGTATCGGACAGAGGCATTCAGTACTTC. The gene calls are TRBV9 and TRBJ2-4; possible D gene TRBD1, 6 bases. V lost 1 base and J lost 9, with 11 bases in between. Germline V CDR1 and CDR2: SGDLS, YYNGEE. The length of the CDR3 is 13 residues.

Only a few counts were recorded for this clone. The chain uses TRBV7-6 and TRBJ2-7; TRBD2 matches at 8 bases. The ends lost 6 bases at V and 2 bases at J; junction bases unmatched: 9. The V gene's germline CDR1 is SGHVS and CDR2 FNYEAQ. This CDR3 is 15 amino acids long. The CDR3 reads CASSPQPAGAYEQYF. CDR3 nucleotide sequence: TGTGCCAGCAGTCCCCAGCCAGCGGGAGCCTACGAGCAGTACTTC.

This sequence joins TRBV20-1 and TRBJ2-1; the D call may be TRBD1 or TRBD2 (6 bases each). Germline lookup yields CDR1 DFQATT and CDR2 SNEGSKA (reference sequence). V gave up 6 bases and J gave up 10 bases, with 13 bases separating them. This CDR3 has 11 residues. DNA of the CDR3: TGCAGTGCGACGACCGGGGGCGAGCAGTTCTTC. Amino acids: CSATTGGEQFF.

This chain links TRBV11-3 with TRBJ2-1; no clear D gene. V dropped 8 bases and J dropped 3 bases, with 8 bases sitting between them. The CDR3 sequence is 12 residues long. Per the germline V gene, CDR1 is SGHNT and CDR2 is YENEEA. The CDR3 here is CASARSYNEQFF. The CDR3 DNA is TGTGCCAGCGCTCGGAGCTACAATGAGCAGTTCTTC.